This is a list of T cell receptor beta chains from one sample in a study of blood T cell repertoires in COVID-19. The repertoire was sequenced with immunoSEQ multiplex PCR; TCRdb's copy has only in-frame clones and lacks some. The sample consists of about 100,000 clones, approximately 88% of them appearing once. The sequenced material came from peripheral blood. The receptors here all came from a woman between 55 and 75 years old with acute or convalescent COVID-19. CDR3s include the opening cysteine and the closing phenylalanine or tryptophan. Each record gives: D gene, J gene, V gene, clone size, CDR3 protein, CDR3 DNA. The D gene is left open where the match is weak. Some rows have no size entry. The others give once, few or many, or a class for an expanded clone.

D gene: TRBD1; J gene: TRBJ1-6; V gene: TRBV5-6; clone size: -; CDR3 protein: CASSTPGQGNSPLHF; CDR3 DNA: TGTGCCAGCAGCACCCCGGGACAGGGCAATTCACCCCTCCACTTT
D gene: -; J gene: TRBJ2-2; V gene: TRBV2; clone size: -; CDR3 protein: CASSATDLTGELFF; CDR3 DNA: TGTGCCAGCAGTGCGACAGACCTAACAGGGGAGCTGTTTTTT
D gene: TRBD1; J gene: TRBJ2-5; V gene: TRBV5-8; clone size: -; CDR3 protein: CASSSQDRVYQETQYF; CDR3 DNA: TGTGCCAGCAGCTCACAGGACAGGGTATACCAAGAGACCCAGTACTTC
D gene: -; J gene: TRBJ2-3; V gene: TRBV5-5; clone size: -; CDR3 protein: CASSLGGAGDTQYF; CDR3 DNA: TGTGCCAGCAGCTTGGGAGGGGCGGGGGATACGCAGTATTTT
D gene: -; J gene: TRBJ1-4; V gene: TRBV5-1; clone size: -; CDR3 protein: CASSLAGRGEKLFF; CDR3 DNA: TGCGCCAGCAGCTTGGCAGGGAGGGGTGAAAAACTGTTTTTT
D gene: -; J gene: TRBJ2-2; V gene: TRBV28; clone size: -; CDR3 protein: CASSFQGAPRVRELFF; CDR3 DNA: TGTGCCAGCAGTTTTCAAGGGGCCCCCCGGGTGCGGGAGCTGTTTTTT
D gene: TRBD2; J gene: TRBJ2-5; V gene: TRBV7-9; clone size: -; CDR3 protein: CASSSRASLAGVVTQYF; CDR3 DNA: TGTGCCAGCAGCTCACGAGCCTCTCTAGCGGGAGTGGTGACCCAGTACTTC
D gene: TRBD1; J gene: TRBJ2-1; V gene: TRBV7-3; clone size: -; CDR3 protein: CASSWTGDNEQFF; CDR3 DNA: TGTGCCAGCAGCTGGACAGGAGACAATGAGCAGTTCTTC
D gene: TRBD1; J gene: TRBJ1-5; V gene: TRBV15; clone size: -; CDR3 protein: CATSRVKTGGGQPQHF; CDR3 DNA: TGTGCCACCAGCAGAGTCAAGACAGGGGGAGGTCAGCCCCAGCATTTT
D gene: TRBD2; J gene: TRBJ2-5; V gene: TRBV10-2; clone size: -; CDR3 protein: CASSGDYSGRDETQYF; CDR3 DNA: TGCGCCAGCAGTGGAGACTATAGCGGGAGGGACGAGACCCAGTACTTC
D gene: TRBD2; J gene: TRBJ2-5; V gene: TRBV7-9; clone size: -; CDR3 protein: CASSLGSGRAGWTETQYF; CDR3 DNA: TGTGCCAGCAGCTTAGGTAGCGGGAGAGCGGGTTGGACGGAGACCCAGTACTTC
D gene: -; J gene: TRBJ1-1; V gene: TRBV10-3; clone size: -; CDR3 protein: CAISKDRPMNTEAFF; CDR3 DNA: TGTGCCATCAGCAAAGACAGACCCATGAACACTGAAGCTTTCTTT
D gene: -; J gene: TRBJ1-4; V gene: TRBV9; clone size: -; CDR3 protein: CASSVGALVNEKLFF; CDR3 DNA: TGTGCCAGCAGCGTAGGTGCACTAGTTAATGAAAAACTGTTTTTT
D gene: TRBD1; J gene: TRBJ2-2; V gene: TRBV10-3; clone size: -; CDR3 protein: CAISESYQGVQNTGELFF; CDR3 DNA: TGTGCCATCAGTGAGTCCTACCAGGGGGTCCAGAACACCGGGGAGCTGTTTTTT
D gene: TRBD1; J gene: TRBJ2-7; V gene: TRBV9; clone size: -; CDR3 protein: CASSVGDRGYYEQYF; CDR3 DNA: TGTGCCAGCAGCGTAGGGGACAGGGGGTACTACGAGCAGTACTTC
D gene: -; J gene: TRBJ2-5; V gene: TRBV23-1; clone size: -; CDR3 protein: CASSQCVDSGHKETQYF; CDR3 DNA: TGCGCCAGCAGTCAGTGTGTCGATAGCGGTCATAAAGAGACCCAGTACTTC
D gene: TRBD1; J gene: TRBJ1-1; V gene: TRBV29-1; clone size: -; CDR3 protein: CSALARARGTEAFF; CDR3 DNA: TGCAGCGCCTTGGCCAGGGCCAGGGGGACTGAAGCTTTCTTT
D gene: TRBD2; J gene: TRBJ2-5; V gene: TRBV30; clone size: -; CDR3 protein: CAWSATSGQETQYF; CDR3 DNA: TGTGCCTGGAGTGCCACTAGCGGACAAGAGACCCAGTACTTC
D gene: -; J gene: TRBJ1-5; V gene: TRBV18; clone size: -; CDR3 protein: CASSPRQINQPQHF; CDR3 DNA: TGTGCCAGCTCACCACGACAGATCAATCAGCCCCAGCATTTT
D gene: TRBD2; J gene: TRBJ2-1; V gene: TRBV11-3; clone size: once; CDR3 protein: CASSLKAGTSGFF; CDR3 DNA: TGTGCCAGCAGCTTGAAGGCCGGGACTAGCGGGTTCTTC
D gene: TRBD2; J gene: TRBJ2-3; V gene: TRBV5-1; clone size: -; CDR3 protein: CASSLGTSVPGADTQYF; CDR3 DNA: TGCGCCAGCAGCCTCGGGACTAGCGTCCCGGGGGCAGATACGCAGTATTTT
D gene: TRBD1; J gene: TRBJ1-2; V gene: TRBV5-4; clone size: -; CDR3 protein: CASSSAGTGRQYGYTF; CDR3 DNA: TGTGCCAGCAGCTCCGCCGGGACAGGTCGGCAATATGGCTACACCTTC
D gene: -; J gene: TRBJ1-4; V gene: TRBV27; clone size: -; CDR3 protein: CASSFFFPYEKLFF; CDR3 DNA: TGTGCCAGCAGTTTCTTCTTCCCCTATGAAAAACTGTTTTTT
D gene: TRBD2; J gene: TRBJ2-5; V gene: TRBV19; clone size: -; CDR3 protein: CASSSVAGGPRETQYF; CDR3 DNA: TGTGCCAGTAGTTCCGTAGCGGGAGGGCCCAGGGAGACCCAGTACTTC
D gene: -; J gene: TRBJ2-1; V gene: TRBV2; clone size: -; CDR3 protein: CASIDLNNEQFF; CDR3 DNA: TGTGCCAGCATAGACTTGAACAATGAGCAGTTCTTC
D gene: -; J gene: TRBJ2-7; V gene: TRBV2; clone size: -; CDR3 protein: CASMPWTGRGANEQYF; CDR3 DNA: TGTGCCAGCATGCCCTGGACAGGGAGGGGGGCAAACGAGCAGTACTTC
D gene: -; J gene: TRBJ2-2; V gene: TRBV2; clone size: -; CDR3 protein: CASSRQGLTNTGELFF; CDR3 DNA: TGTGCCAGCTCCCGTCAGGGCCTGACGAACACCGGGGAGCTGTTTTTT
D gene: -; J gene: TRBJ2-7; V gene: TRBV5-4; clone size: -; CDR3 protein: CASSLQGGSSYEQYF; CDR3 DNA: TGTGCCAGCAGCTTGCAAGGCGGAAGCTCCTACGAGCAGTACTTC
D gene: -; J gene: TRBJ2-1; V gene: TRBV28; clone size: -; CDR3 protein: CASNSPRLADYNEQFF; CDR3 DNA: TGTGCCAGCAACAGCCCACGGCTAGCAGATTACAATGAGCAGTTCTTC
D gene: -; J gene: TRBJ1-4; V gene: TRBV24-1; clone size: -; CDR3 protein: CATGSRTNEKLFF; CDR3 DNA: TGTGCCACCGGTTCGAGAACTAATGAAAAACTGTTTTTT
D gene: TRBD2; J gene: TRBJ2-1; V gene: TRBV29-1; clone size: -; CDR3 protein: CSAGLAGYREQFF; CDR3 DNA: TGCAGCGCTGGACTAGCGGGATATCGTGAGCAGTTCTTC
D gene: TRBD2; J gene: TRBJ2-2; V gene: TRBV5-4; clone size: -; CDR3 protein: CASSPGLAGNTGELFF; CDR3 DNA: TGTGCCAGCAGCCCCGGATTAGCGGGGAACACCGGGGAGCTGTTTTTT
D gene: TRBD2; J gene: TRBJ2-1; V gene: TRBV2; clone size: -; CDR3 protein: CASSLAGTYNEQFF; CDR3 DNA: TGTGCCAGCAGTTTAGCGGGAACATACAATGAGCAGTTCTTC
D gene: -; J gene: TRBJ2-1; V gene: TRBV7-2; clone size: -; CDR3 protein: CASSPFLYNEQFF; CDR3 DNA: TGTGCCAGCAGCCCATTTCTATACAATGAGCAGTTCTTC
D gene: -; J gene: TRBJ1-1; V gene: TRBV5-1; clone size: -; CDR3 protein: CASSLARGGAEAFF; CDR3 DNA: TGCGCCAGCAGCTTGGCCCGAGGGGGGGCTGAAGCTTTCTTT
D gene: -; J gene: TRBJ1-4; V gene: TRBV30; clone size: -; CDR3 protein: CAWSDLGINEKLFF; CDR3 DNA: TGTGCCTGGAGTGACTTGGGCATTAATGAAAAACTGTTTTTT
D gene: TRBD1; J gene: TRBJ1-4; V gene: TRBV7-8; clone size: few; CDR3 protein: CASSIGQGNEKLFF; CDR3 DNA: TGTGCCAGCAGCATAGGACAGGGTAATGAAAAACTGTTTTTT
D gene: TRBD2; J gene: TRBJ2-3; V gene: TRBV2; clone size: -; CDR3 protein: CASSPRTSGITDTQYF; CDR3 DNA: TGTGCCAGCAGTCCAAGGACTAGCGGGATCACAGATACGCAGTATTTT
D gene: -; J gene: TRBJ2-2; V gene: TRBV2; clone size: once; CDR3 protein: CASSESGANTGELFF; CDR3 DNA: TGTGCCAGCAGTGAATCGGGAGCGAACACCGGGGAGCTGTTTTTT
D gene: -; J gene: TRBJ1-5; V gene: TRBV6-5; clone size: -; CDR3 protein: CAGSRGRDQPQHF; CDR3 DNA: TGTGCCGGTTCCAGGGGTCGGGATCAGCCCCAGCATTTT
D gene: -; J gene: TRBJ1-1; V gene: TRBV7-9; clone size: -; CDR3 protein: CASSLSGRGTEAFF; CDR3 DNA: TGTGCCAGCAGCTTAAGTGGCAGGGGCACTGAAGCTTTCTTT
D gene: TRBD2; J gene: TRBJ2-1; V gene: TRBV6-5; clone size: -; CDR3 protein: CASSLLAGVGNEQFF; CDR3 DNA: TGTGCCAGCAGTTTGCTAGCGGGAGTGGGCAATGAGCAGTTCTTC
D gene: TRBD1; J gene: TRBJ2-3; V gene: TRBV30; clone size: -; CDR3 protein: CAWSTGTGQSTDTQYF; CDR3 DNA: TGTGCCTGGAGTACCGGGACAGGGCAAAGCACAGATACGCAGTATTTT
D gene: -; J gene: TRBJ2-1; V gene: TRBV18; clone size: -; CDR3 protein: CASSPPSLANEQFF; CDR3 DNA: TGTGCCAGCTCACCACCCTCACTAGCCAATGAGCAGTTCTTC
D gene: -; J gene: TRBJ1-4; V gene: TRBV14; clone size: -; CDR3 protein: CASSPQQGYNEKLFF; CDR3 DNA: TGTGCCAGCAGCCCACAACAGGGATATAATGAAAAACTGTTTTTT
D gene: -; J gene: TRBJ1-1; V gene: TRBV6-6; clone size: -; CDR3 protein: CASSYSWQSNTEAFF; CDR3 DNA: TGTGCCAGCAGTTACTCTTGGCAATCTAACACTGAAGCTTTCTTT
D gene: TRBD2; J gene: TRBJ2-7; V gene: TRBV3-1/TRBV3-2; clone size: -; CDR3 protein: CASSPLAGQYEQYF; CDR3 DNA: TGTGCCAGCAGCCCCCTAGCGGGACAATACGAGCAGTACTTC
D gene: -; J gene: TRBJ2-5; V gene: TRBV19; clone size: -; CDR3 protein: CASSMRIQETQYF; CDR3 DNA: TGTGCCAGTAGTATGCGGATCCAAGAGACCCAGTACTTC
D gene: -; J gene: TRBJ2-7; V gene: TRBV9; clone size: few; CDR3 protein: CASNRTPRDEQYF; CDR3 DNA: TGTGCCAGCAACAGGACACCCCGGGACGAGCAGTACTTC
D gene: TRBD1; J gene: TRBJ1-5; V gene: TRBV19; clone size: few; CDR3 protein: CASSQTGGFSNQPQHF; CDR3 DNA: TGTGCCAGTAGTCAGACAGGGGGCTTTAGCAATCAGCCCCAGCATTTT
D gene: -; J gene: TRBJ1-1; V gene: TRBV16; clone size: -; CDR3 protein: CASSQSRGRGTEAFF; CDR3 DNA: TGTGCCAGCAGCCAATCGAGGGGGAGGGGCACTGAAGCTTTCTTT
D gene: TRBD2; J gene: TRBJ2-7; V gene: TRBV7-2; clone size: -; CDR3 protein: CASSRGLAGGEQYF; CDR3 DNA: TGTGCCAGCAGCAGGGGACTAGCGGGAGGGGAGCAGTACTTC
D gene: -; J gene: TRBJ1-5; V gene: TRBV9; clone size: once; CDR3 protein: CASSVGPGLDQPQHF; CDR3 DNA: TGTGCCAGCAGCGTAGGCCCGGGTCTGGATCAGCCCCAGCATTTT
D gene: TRBD2; J gene: TRBJ2-5; V gene: TRBV6-6; clone size: -; CDR3 protein: CASSPTSGIQETQYF; CDR3 DNA: TGTGCCAGCAGTCCGACTAGCGGCATCCAAGAGACCCAGTACTTC
D gene: -; J gene: TRBJ2-3; V gene: TRBV5-1; clone size: -; CDR3 protein: CASSLESQPTDTQYF; CDR3 DNA: TGCGCCAGCAGCTTGGAGAGCCAACCGACAGATACGCAGTATTTT